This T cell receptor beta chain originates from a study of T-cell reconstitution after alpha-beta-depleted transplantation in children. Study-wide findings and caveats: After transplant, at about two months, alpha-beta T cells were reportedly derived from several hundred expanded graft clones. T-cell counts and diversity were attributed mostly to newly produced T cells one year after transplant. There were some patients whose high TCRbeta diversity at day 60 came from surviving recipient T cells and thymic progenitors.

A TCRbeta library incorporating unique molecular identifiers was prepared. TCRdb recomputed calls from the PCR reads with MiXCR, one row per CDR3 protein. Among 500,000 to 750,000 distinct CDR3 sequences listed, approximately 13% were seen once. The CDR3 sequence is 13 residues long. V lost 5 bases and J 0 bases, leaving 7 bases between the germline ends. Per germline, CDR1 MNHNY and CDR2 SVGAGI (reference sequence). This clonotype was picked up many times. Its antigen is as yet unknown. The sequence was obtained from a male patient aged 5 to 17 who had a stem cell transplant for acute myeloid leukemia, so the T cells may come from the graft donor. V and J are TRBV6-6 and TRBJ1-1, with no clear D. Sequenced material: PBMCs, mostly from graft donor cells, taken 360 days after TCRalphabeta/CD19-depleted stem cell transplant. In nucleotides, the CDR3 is TGTGCCAGCAGTGCCCGTATGAACACTGAAGCTTTCTTT. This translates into CASSARMNTEAFF.